This TCR beta chain was captured by sequencing in a study of tumor-infiltrating lymphocytes in primary liver carcinoma (dated 2017 in TCRdb). About the investigation overall: The five patients, three men and two women aged 30 to 69 years, had hepatocellular carcinoma (four) or combined HCC and intrahepatic cholangiocarcinoma (one). Across five regions of each liver tumor, along with adjacent normal tissue and blood, the study brought together TCRbeta repertoire sequencing, expression microarrays and whole-exome sequencing. To link TCRbeta repertoire diversity with the local molecular phenotype, the approximately 25 tumor region samples were profiled using Agilent mRNA microarrays. A total of some 35 specimens from 5 patients underwent TCRbeta repertoire sequencing, comprising about 25 tumor regions, 5 adjacent noncancerous liver tissues and 5 peripheral blood samples. Technical replicate repertoires showed high reproducibility, with mean shared-clone rates near 0.89 and correlation coefficients above 0.95. The tumors of the five patients were staged as T1-T3 N0M0, with maximum diameters ranging from roughly 4 to 11 cm. Roughly 3.5 to 7.5 million productive TCRbeta reads were obtained per sample, and no significant difference in read depth was found between tissue types. What the authors observed across the whole study: Only 4 or 5 patients were included in the study, and the authors note that the findings should be validated in a larger study. Because sequencing covered only the TCR beta chain and unpaired alpha chains were not captured, true repertoire diversity is likely underestimated. Only roughly 7-25% of top clones appeared in all five regions of a tumor, which suggests that tumor-infiltrating T cells are spatially heterogeneous. Comparison of CD4+ and CD8+ T cell repertoires was precluded by the use of bulk unsorted samples. The top 250 clones accounted for a significantly greater share of the repertoire in tumors than in blood (p = 0.039). Repertoire overlap was found to be higher between tumor regions (mean approximately 35%) than between tumor-adjacent (around 17%) or tumor-blood (around 15%) pairs, consistent with antigen-driven expansion.

Starting from around 500 ng total RNA, TCRbeta-specific cDNA was produced by reverse transcription with a constant-region primer and ProtoScript II reverse transcriptase. Three nested multiplex PCR rounds, following a slightly modified ARM-PCR procedure, were used to build the TCRbeta libraries. Sample barcodes and Illumina adapters were added in a final 25-cycle PCR using Deep VentR polymerase. Before sequencing, amplicons between 200 and 500 bp were purified from gel using a QIAquick gel extraction kit. The TCRbeta amplicons were sequenced with 250-bp paired-end reads on an Illumina HiSeq 2500. Per the source publication's procedure: To recover full CDR3 sequences, reads were quality-trimmed using Trimmomatic v0.33 and paired reads were then merged using FLASH v1.2.11. MiGEC v1.2.1b assigned V, D and J germline segments to the rearranged TCRbeta sequences. VDJtools v1.0.0 computed clonotype statistics and Shannon-Wiener diversity indices. Except for diversity analysis, only each sample's 250 most abundant clonotypes were used in subsequent analyses to reduce sampling bias. Clones were called with MiXCR by TCRdb after fastp trimmed the public reads at Q25, and only in-frame beta chains were retained. Identical CDR3 proteins give one entry, which carries the most common genes and DNA. The V and J calls and clone size are TCRdb's, not the authors'. For this sample there are around 190,000 distinct CDR3 sequences; approximately 86% appear just once. Of the sample, around a sixth is held by the ten largest clones.

Without any cell sorting, total RNA and DNA were extracted together from about 19-30 mg of bulk tissue using the AllPrep DNA/RNA mini kit. Surgical resection was performed in China between November 2015 and March 2016 on about 5 patients with histopathologically diagnosed primary liver carcinoma. Chronic HBV infection was present in the patients, and the patients were treatment-naive at sampling. Each tumor was sampled at five spatially separated regions: the superior, inferior, left-lateral and right-lateral poles and the tumor centre. More than 80% viable tumor cells were found by histology in every tumor sample. Pieces of fresh tumor and adjacent tissue were cut in half, with one half kept in RNAlater at -80 degrees C and the other half sent for histology. Remarks on this clonotype: Its antigen remains unidentified. No much larger clonotype is one base removed from it; base qualities were not supplied.

This clonotype was sampled from a man in his forties with primary liver carcinoma and hepatitis B virus infection. Sample: tumor tissue from primary liver carcinoma.

At the DNA level, the sequence is TGTGCCAGCAGCCAGGAAGGGGAGACCGAATACTTC. It translates as CASSQEGETEYF. Here the chain combines TRBV7-9 and TRBJ2-5; the D assignment is uncertain and may be TRBD1 or TRBD2, with 5 bases supporting each. V and J are truncated by 5 bases and 14 bases respectively, leaving an intervening sequence of 18 bases. Sequences SEHNR (CDR1) and FQNEAQ (CDR2) are obtained from the germline V gene (reference sequence). The CDR3, from cysteine to phenylalanine, totals 12 residues. Here the CDR3 DNA is all that survives: 36 bases in frame from base 1.